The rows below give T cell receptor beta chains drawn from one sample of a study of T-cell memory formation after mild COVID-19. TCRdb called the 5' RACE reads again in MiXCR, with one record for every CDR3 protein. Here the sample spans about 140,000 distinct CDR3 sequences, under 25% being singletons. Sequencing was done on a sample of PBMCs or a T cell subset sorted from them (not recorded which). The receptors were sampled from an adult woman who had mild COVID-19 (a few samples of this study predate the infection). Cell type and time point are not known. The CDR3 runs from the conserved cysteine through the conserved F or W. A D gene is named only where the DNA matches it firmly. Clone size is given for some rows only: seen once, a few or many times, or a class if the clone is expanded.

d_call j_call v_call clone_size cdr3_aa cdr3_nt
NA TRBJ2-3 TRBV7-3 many CASSLGVRTDTQYF TGTGCCAGCAGCTTAGGGGTCCGCACAGATACGCAGTATTTT
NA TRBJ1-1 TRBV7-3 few CASSQQDYTEAFF TGTGCCAGCAGTCAACAGGACTACACTGAAGCTTTCTTT
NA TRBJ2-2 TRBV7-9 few CASALTGPSTGELFF TGTGCCAGCGCCCTCACGGGGCCAAGCACCGGGGAGCTGTTTTTT
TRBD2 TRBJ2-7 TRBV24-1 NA CATSDSTSGRTYEQYF TGTGCCACCAGTGACTCGACTAGCGGGAGGACCTACGAGCAGTACTTC
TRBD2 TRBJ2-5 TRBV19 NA CASSITPGLKTQYF TGTGCCAGTAGTATTACTCCGGGACTAAAGACCCAGTACTTC
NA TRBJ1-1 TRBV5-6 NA CASSLEGTLNTEAFF TGTGCCAGCAGCTTGGAGGGGACACTGAACACTGAAGCTTTCTTT
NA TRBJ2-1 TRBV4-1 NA CASSQDAQAVGNNEQFF TGCGCCAGCAGCCAAGACGCCCAGGCTGTGGGGAACAATGAGCAGTTCTTC
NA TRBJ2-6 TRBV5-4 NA CASSWNAGANVLTF TGTGCCAGCAGCTGGAACGCTGGGGCCAACGTCCTGACTTTC
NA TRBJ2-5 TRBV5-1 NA CASSLAGVIETQYF TGCGCCAGCAGCTTGGCCGGTGTCATCGAGACCCAGTACTTC
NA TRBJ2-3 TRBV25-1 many CASSELGRVSTDTQYF TGTGCCAGCAGTGAACTGGGTCGGGTCAGCACAGATACGCAGTATTTT
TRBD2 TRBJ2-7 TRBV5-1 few CASRAGVAGVGEQYF TGCGCCAGCAGAGCCGGAGTAGCGGGAGTGGGTGAGCAGTACTTC
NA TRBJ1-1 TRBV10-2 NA CASSLSVGFLGTEAFF TGCGCCAGCAGCCTTTCGGTGGGGTTTCTTGGCACTGAAGCTTTCTTT
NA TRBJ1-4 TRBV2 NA CASSRQRYGEKLFF TGTGCCAGCAGTAGACAGCGCTACGGCGAAAAACTGTTTTTT
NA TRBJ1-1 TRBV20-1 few CSASKDAGHGEAFF TGCAGTGCTAGCAAGGACGCTGGGCATGGGGAAGCTTTCTTT
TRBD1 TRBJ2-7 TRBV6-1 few CASSEGWTGDYEQYF TGTGCCAGCAGTGAAGGCTGGACAGGGGACTACGAGCAGTACTTC
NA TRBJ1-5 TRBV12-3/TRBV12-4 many CASSLGQPQHF TGTGCCAGCAGTTTAGGTCAGCCCCAGCATTTT
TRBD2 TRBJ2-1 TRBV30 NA CAWLLAGGGVEQFF TGTGCCTGGCTCCTAGCGGGAGGTGGTGTTGAGCAGTTCTTC
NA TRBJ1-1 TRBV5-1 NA CASSLSGQLNTEAFF TGCGCCAGCAGCTTGTCCGGACAGCTGAACACTGAAGCTTTCTTT
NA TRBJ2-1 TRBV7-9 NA CASSLAGGGAYNEQFF TGTGCCAGCAGCTTAGCTGGAGGGGGAGCCTACAATGAGCAGTTCTTC
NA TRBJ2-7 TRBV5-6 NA CASNRVTTNYEQYF TGTGCCAGCAACCGAGTGACTACCAACTACGAGCAGTACTTC
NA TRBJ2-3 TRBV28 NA CASSLVAGSGTDTQYF TGTGCCAGCAGTTTGGTAGCCGGATCCGGGACAGATACGCAGTATTTT
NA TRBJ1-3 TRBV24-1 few CATRDNNNGNTIYF TGTGCCACCAGGGACAACAACAACGGAAACACCATATATTTT
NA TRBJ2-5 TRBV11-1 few CASSPTSLQETQYF TGTGCCAGCAGCCCGACTAGTTTACAAGAGACCCAGTACTTC
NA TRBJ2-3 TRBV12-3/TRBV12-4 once CASSSEGFGTDTQYF TGTGCCAGCAGTTCGGAGGGCTTTGGGACAGATACGCAGTATTTT
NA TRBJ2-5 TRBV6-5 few CASRNGETQYF TGTGCCAGCAGGAACGGAGAGACCCAGTACTTC
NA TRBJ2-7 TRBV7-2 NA CASSLIRGSYEQYF TGTGCCAGCAGCTTAATTCGGGGCTCCTACGAGCAGTACTTC
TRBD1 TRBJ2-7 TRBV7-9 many CASSLGGTGRTYEQYF TGTGCCAGCAGCTTAGGGGGGACAGGGAGGACCTACGAGCAGTACTTC
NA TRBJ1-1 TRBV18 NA CASSSAQVWNTEAFF TGTGCCAGCTCATCAGCACAGGTTTGGAACACTGAAGCTTTCTTT
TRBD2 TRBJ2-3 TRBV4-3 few CASSQEGAGMDTQYF TGCGCCAGCAGCCAAGAAGGAGCGGGAATGGATACGCAGTATTTT
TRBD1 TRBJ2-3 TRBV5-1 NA CASSLGTGLSTDTQYF TGCGCCAGCAGCCTTGGGACAGGACTTAGCACAGATACGCAGTATTTT
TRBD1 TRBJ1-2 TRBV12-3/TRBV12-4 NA CASSSIQTGGRGYTF TGTGCCAGCAGTTCCATTCAGACAGGGGGCCGAGGCTACACCTTC